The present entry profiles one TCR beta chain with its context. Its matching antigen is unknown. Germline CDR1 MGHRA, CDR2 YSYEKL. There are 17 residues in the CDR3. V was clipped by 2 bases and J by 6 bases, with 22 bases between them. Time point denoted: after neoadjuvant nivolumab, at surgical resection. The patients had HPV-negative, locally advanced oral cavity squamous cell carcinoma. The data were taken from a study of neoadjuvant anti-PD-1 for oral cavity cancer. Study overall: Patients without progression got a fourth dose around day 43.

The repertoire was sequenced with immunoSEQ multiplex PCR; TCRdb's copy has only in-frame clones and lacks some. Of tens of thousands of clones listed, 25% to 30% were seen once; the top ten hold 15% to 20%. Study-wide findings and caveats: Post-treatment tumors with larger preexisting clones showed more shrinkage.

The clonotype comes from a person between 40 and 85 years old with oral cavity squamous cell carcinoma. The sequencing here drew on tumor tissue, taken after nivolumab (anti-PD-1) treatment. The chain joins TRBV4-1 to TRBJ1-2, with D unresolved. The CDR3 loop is CASSQNYLRGVVDGYTF. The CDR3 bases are TGCGCCAGCAGCCAAAATTATTTACGAGGAGTGGTTGATGGCTACACCTTC.